The clone carrying this T cell receptor (beta chain) was seen a few times. Its antigen is not identified. The authors amplified TCR beta CDR3 regions from RNA transcripts. After a first-round RT-PCR with HTBI primers, a second-round multiplex PCR was run. TCRdb re-derived calls from the multiplex PCR reads in MiXCR, one entry per CDR3 protein. The data hold 500,000 to 800,000 distinct CDR3 sequences, with about 40% observed a single time. V gave up 0 bases and J gave up 4 bases; unmatched junction bases: 8. CDR3 size: 15 residues. Germline CDR1 and CDR2: DFQATT and SNEGSKA (reference sequence). Ophthalmopathy-affected donors exhibited moderate-to-severe activity, CAS ≥3, NOSPECS ≥4, and duration under 3 months. Other autoimmune diseases, uncontrolled infections, pregnancy or lactation excluded patients from enrollment. The sample is drawn from a study of Graves' ophthalmopathy and Graves' hyperthyroidism. Regarding the study as a whole: A classifier, a 13-signature model, separated ophthalmopathy from stable hyperthyroidism with approximately 88% sensitivity and approximately 80% specificity. The model predicted ophthalmopathy progression with roughly 70% sensitivity and around 72% specificity.

The chain recombines TRBV20-1 with TRBJ2-5, with 7 bases identical to TRBD2. The clonotype was recovered from an adult man with Graves' ophthalmopathy. The sequenced sample was peripheral blood. This CDR3 is CSARDGGRASETQYF. CDR3 sequence (DNA): TGCAGTGCTAGAGATGGAGGGAGGGCCTCAGAGACCCAGTACTTC.